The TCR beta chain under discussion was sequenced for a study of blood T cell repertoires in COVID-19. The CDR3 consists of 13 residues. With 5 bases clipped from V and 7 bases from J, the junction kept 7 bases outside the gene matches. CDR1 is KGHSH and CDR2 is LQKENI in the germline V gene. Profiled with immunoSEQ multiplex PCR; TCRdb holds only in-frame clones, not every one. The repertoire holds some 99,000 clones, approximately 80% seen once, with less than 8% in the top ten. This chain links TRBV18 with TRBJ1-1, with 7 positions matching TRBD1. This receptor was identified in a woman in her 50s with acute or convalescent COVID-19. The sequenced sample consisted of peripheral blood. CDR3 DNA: TGTGCCAGCTCAACCAACCGGGACAGTGAAGCTTTCTTT. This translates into CASSTNRDSEAFF.